One sample yielded the 15 T cell receptor beta chains listed below, sequenced in a study of shared clonotypes between healthy human individuals. Assay: immunoSEQ multiplex PCR; the TCRdb copy retains only in-frame clones and omits some. The data hold about 2.5 million clones, with 85% to 95% observed a single time. The sequencing sample was made of naive CD4+ T cells from PBMCs. The subset: CD45RA+ positively selected. All receptors derive from a man aged 18 to 30 in good health. Some clones in this sample may be carry-over from other donors' samples.

The chain couples TRBV4-2 to TRBJ1-1, with no clear D. Germline V gene sequence: CDR1 LGHNA, CDR2 YNFKEQ. The ends were cut back, 4 bases at V and 5 bases at J, with 11 bases in the middle. The CDR3 has 13 residues. CDR3 DNA: TGTGCCAGCAGCCGCGACCCTGGAACTGAAGCTTTCTTT. Protein sequence: CASSRDPGTEAFF.

This chain connects TRBV6-5 to TRBJ1-5; tentative D call: TRBD1 (5 bases). CDR3 length: 15 amino acids. Germline CDR1 reads MNHEY; CDR2 reads SVGAGI. Trimming left V 2 bases short and J 7 bases short, with 15 bases between. CDR3 sequence (DNA): TGTGCCAGCAGTTACGGCAGGGCGGGTGGACAGCCCCAGCATTTT. As protein: CASSYGRAGGQPQHF.

A single count supports this clone. This chain uses TRBV5-1 with TRBJ2-2, with 7 bases lining up with TRBD1. CDR1 is SGHRS, CDR2 YFSETQ, per germline. The junction had 4 bases not matched to a gene; V was cut back by 0 bases and J by 11 bases. The CDR3 length is 13 residues. The CDR3 region has the DNA TGCGCCAGCAGCTTGGACGGGACAGTTGAGCTGTTTTTT. It encodes CASSLDGTVELFF.

The chain carries TRBV5-1 and TRBJ2-7; D is undetermined. Trimming removed 4 bases from V and 6 bases from J, with 14 bases in between. This CDR3 is built from 13 residues. Looked up from germline, CDR1 is SGHRS and CDR2 is YFSETQ. The CDR3 nucleotides are TGCGCCAGCAGCCCTAAGGACGGTGTCGAGCAGTACTTC. It specifies CASSPKDGVEQYF.

The chain is built from TRBV2 and TRBJ2-2; D assignment may be TRBD1 or TRBD2 (6 bases each). Trimming shortened V by 7 bases and J by 5 bases, and 14 bases separated the two germline ends. The CDR3 totals 14 residues. The V gene's germline CDR1 is SNHLY and CDR2 FYNNEI. CDR3 coding DNA: TGTGCCAGCATGGTCCGGGGGCGAACCGGGGAGCTGTTTTTT. Amino acids: CASMVRGRTGELFF.

The genes are TRBV28 and TRBJ1-1; possible D gene TRBD1, 5 bases. The length of the CDR3 is 15 residues. Germline lookup yields CDR1 MDHEN and CDR2 SYDVKM. V lost 6 bases to trimming and J lost 6 bases, with 20 bases between them. In nucleotides, the CDR3 is TGTGCCAGCAGCTCGGGGGACCGAGCCTCCCCTGAAGCTTTCTTT. Its protein product is CASSSGDRASPEAFF.

The rearrangement uses TRBV27 and TRBJ2-7, with 12 bases that match TRBD2. This CDR3 spans 16 amino acids. Germline trimming cut 10 bases from V and 3 bases from J; bases unmatched to any gene: 13. The germline V gene encodes CDR1 MNHEY and CDR2 SMNVEV (reference sequence). The CDR3 DNA follows: TGTGCCACAAGGGAGGGACTAGCGGGCGTATACTACGAGCAGTACTTC. Encoded protein: CATREGLAGVYYEQYF.

The chain is built from TRBV29-1 and TRBJ2-4; 16 bases map to TRBD2. In germline, CDR1 is SQVTM, CDR2 ANQGSEA. The ends lost 6 bases at V and 0 bases at J; junction bases unmatched: 8. This CDR3 has 18 residues. The CDR3 DNA reads as TGCAGCGTACTTGGGACTAGCGGGAGGGCCTTAGCCAAAAACATTCAGTACTTC. It yields the protein CSVLGTSGRALAKNIQYF.

The gene calls are TRBV2 and TRBJ2-3; D is ambiguous. The CDR3 is made up of 14 amino acids. V dropped 6 bases and J dropped 0 bases, with 10 bases sitting between them. CDR1 is SNHLY and CDR2 is FYNNEI in the germline V gene. The CDR3 protein is CASRLQSSTDTQYF. The CDR3 coding sequence is TGTGCCAGCAGGCTACAGAGTAGCACAGATACGCAGTATTTT.

V is TRBV7-3 and J is TRBJ2-1; D gene unclear. Trimming removed 2 bases at V and 4 bases at J, with 12 bases between. CDR1 SGHTA and CDR2 FQGTGA come from the germline V gene. The CDR3 is made up of 15 amino acids. Here the CDR3 DNA reads TGTGCCAGCAGCTTAGGGCAGCCTCTGTACAATGAGCAGTTCTTC. This translates into CASSLGQPLYNEQFF. Full variable domain (rest looked up from reference TRBV7-3 and TRBJ2-1): GAGVSQTPSNKVTEKGKYVELRCDPISGHTALYWYRQSLGQGPEFLIYFQGTGAADDSGLPNDRFFAVRPEGSVSTLKIQRTERGDSAVYLCASSLGQPLYNEQFFGPGTRLTVL.

The chain has TRBV14 and TRBJ2-1; D not resolved. Germline CDR1 SGHDN, CDR2 FVKESK. The CDR3 consists of 13 residues. Trimming left V 5 bases short and J 6 bases short, with 11 bases between. The CDR3: CASSKRRLNEQFF. In nucleotides, the CDR3 is TGTGCCAGCAGCAAACGACGACTCAATGAGCAGTTCTTC. The full variable domain, completed using reference TRBV14 and TRBJ2-1, is EAGVTQFPSHSVIEKGQTVTLRCDPISGHDNLYWYRRVMGKEIKFLLHFVKESKQDESGMPNNRFLAERTGGTYSTLKVQPAELEDSGVYFCASSKRRLNEQFFGPGTRLTVL.

This chain links TRBV18 with TRBJ2-7; TRBD2 agrees at 7 bases. Germline CDR1 and CDR2: KGHSH and LQKENI. This CDR3 has 15 residues. V dropped 3 bases and J dropped 4; count of bases not matched to a gene: 9. The CDR3 DNA reads as TGTGCCAGCTCACCTCCTAGCGGTCCTGGGTACGAGCAGTACTTC. Translated, it gives CASSPPSGPGYEQYF.

Concerning this clone itself: Other DNA sequences in this specimen translate into the identical CDR3. The CDR3 loop reads CASSLVSTGELFF. The CDR3 DNA follows: TGTGCCAGCAGCTTGGTGTCCACCGGGGAGCTGTTTTTT. The chain has TRBV5-6 and TRBJ2-2, with D unresolved. The germline V gene encodes CDR1 SGHDT and CDR2 YYEEEE. The V end lost 0 bases, the J end lost 4 bases, and 4 bases lay between the germline ends. This CDR3 has 13 residues.

This clone was seen only once. The rearrangement uses TRBV30 and TRBJ2-2, with D maybe TRBD1 (6 bases). V lost 2 bases, J lost 6 bases, and 10 bases lay in between. This CDR3 region has 13 residues. Germline V gene lookup returns CDR1 GTSNPN and CDR2 SVGIG (reference sequence). As DNA, the CDR3 is TGTGCCTGGAGTCTGGGGGCGCCCGGGGAGCTGTTTTTT. Protein product: CAWSLGAPGELFF.

This sequence joins TRBV5-1 and TRBJ1-1; D gene ambiguous. The V end lost 5 bases, the J end lost 1 base, and 15 bases lay between the germline ends. Germline loops: CDR1 SGHRS, CDR2 YFSETQ. This CDR3 is 15 amino acids long. Written as DNA, the CDR3 is TGCGCCAGCAGAGAGAATCCGGGAAAGAACACTGAAGCTTTCTTT. Residues: CASRENPGKNTEAFF.